This TCR beta chain was identified in a study of blood T cell dynamics during melanoma immunotherapy. Study context: Metastatic melanoma patients received first-line pembrolizumab or nivolumab plus ipilimumab.

V dropped 0 bases and J dropped 0; count of bases not matched to a gene: 5. The V gene's germline CDR1 is SGHRS and CDR2 YFSETQ. There are 17 residues in the CDR3. The method was immunoSEQ multiplex PCR; TCRdb's version includes in-frame clones alone and lacks a portion of them. Of 25,000 to 35,000 clones detected, 65% to 85% appear once; the ten largest clones hold approximately 10%. Documented time point: week 3, after first cycle of checkpoint inhibitor. Patients had no prior systemic cancer treatment, immunosuppressants or other active cancers. A few counts support this clone. Its antigen is unknown. General study findings and limits: The study could not tell melanoma-specific clones from general immune activation. Disease-control patients' PBMC repertoires became either more clonal or more diverse at W3.

V is TRBV5-1 and J is TRBJ2-7; 11 bases line up with TRBD2. The TCR originated in a human donor with melanoma. The sequencing used blood, collected from a patient treated with checkpoint blockade. The CDR3 is CASSLGLAGQISYEQYF. The CDR3 nucleotides are TGCGCCAGCAGCTTGGGACTAGCGGGGCAAATCTCCTACGAGCAGTACTTC. Together with reference TRBV5-1 and TRBJ2-7, the CDR3 gives the full variable domain: KAGVTQTPRYLIKTRGQQVTLSCSPISGHRSVSWYQQTPGQGLQFLFEYFSETQRNKGNFPGRFSGRQFSNSRSEMNVSTLELGDSALYLCASSLGLAGQISYEQYFGPGTRLTVT.